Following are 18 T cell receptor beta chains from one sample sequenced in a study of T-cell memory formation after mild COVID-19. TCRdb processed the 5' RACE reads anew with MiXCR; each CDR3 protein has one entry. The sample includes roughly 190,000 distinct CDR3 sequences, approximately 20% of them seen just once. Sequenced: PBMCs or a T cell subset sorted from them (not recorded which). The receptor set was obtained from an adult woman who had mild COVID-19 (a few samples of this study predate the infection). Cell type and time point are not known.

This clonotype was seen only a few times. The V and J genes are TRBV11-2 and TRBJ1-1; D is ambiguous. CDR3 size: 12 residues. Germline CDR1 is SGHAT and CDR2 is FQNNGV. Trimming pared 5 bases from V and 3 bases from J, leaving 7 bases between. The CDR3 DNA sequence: TGTGCCAGCAGCCCAGCTTACACTGAAGCTTTCTTT. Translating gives CASSPAYTEAFF. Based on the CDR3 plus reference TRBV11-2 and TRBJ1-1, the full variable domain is EAGVAQSPRYKIIEKRQSVAFWCNPISGHATLYWYQQILGQGPKLLIQFQNNGVVDDSQLPKDRFSAERLKGVDSTLKIQPAKLEDSAVYLCASSPAYTEAFFGQGTRLTVV.

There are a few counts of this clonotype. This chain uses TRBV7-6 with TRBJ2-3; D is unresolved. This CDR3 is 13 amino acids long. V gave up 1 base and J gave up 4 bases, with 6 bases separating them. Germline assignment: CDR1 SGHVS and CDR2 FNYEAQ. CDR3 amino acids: CASSLVRADTQYF. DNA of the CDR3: TGTGCCAGCAGCTTAGTCCGGGCAGATACGCAGTATTTT.

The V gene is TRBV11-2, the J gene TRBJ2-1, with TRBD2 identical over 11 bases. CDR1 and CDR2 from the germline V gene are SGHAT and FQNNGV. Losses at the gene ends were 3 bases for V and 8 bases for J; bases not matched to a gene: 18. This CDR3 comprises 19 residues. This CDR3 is CASSFHGLLAGERRDEQFF. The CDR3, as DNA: TGTGCCAGCAGCTTTCATGGGCTACTAGCGGGAGAAAGGAGGGATGAGCAGTTCTTC.

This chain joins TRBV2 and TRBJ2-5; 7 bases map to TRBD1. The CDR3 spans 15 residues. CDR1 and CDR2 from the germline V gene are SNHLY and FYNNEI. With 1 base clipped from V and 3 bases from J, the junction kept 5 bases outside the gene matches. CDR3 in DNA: TGTGCCAGCAGTGAAGGCCGACAGGGAAAAGAGACCCAGTACTTC. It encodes CASSEGRQGKETQYF.

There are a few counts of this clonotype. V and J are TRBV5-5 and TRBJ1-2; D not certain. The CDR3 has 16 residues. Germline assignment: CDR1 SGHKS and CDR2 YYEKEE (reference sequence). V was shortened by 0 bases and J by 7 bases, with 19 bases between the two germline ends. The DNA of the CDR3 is TGTGCCAGCAGCTTGGGACCCGCCCTTCCGCCGCGTGGCTACACCTTC. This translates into CASSLGPALPPRGYTF.

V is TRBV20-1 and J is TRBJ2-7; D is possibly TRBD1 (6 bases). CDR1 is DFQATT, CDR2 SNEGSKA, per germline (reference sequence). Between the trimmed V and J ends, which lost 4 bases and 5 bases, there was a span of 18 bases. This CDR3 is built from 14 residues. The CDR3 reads CSAITLGAANEQYF. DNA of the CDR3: TGCAGTGCTATCACCCTGGGGGCGGCCAACGAGCAGTACTTC.

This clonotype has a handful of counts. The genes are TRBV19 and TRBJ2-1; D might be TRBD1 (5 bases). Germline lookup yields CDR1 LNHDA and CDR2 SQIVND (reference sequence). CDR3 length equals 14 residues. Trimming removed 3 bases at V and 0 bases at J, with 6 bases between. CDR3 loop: CASSIRASYNEQFF. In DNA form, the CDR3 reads TGTGCCAGTAGTATCAGGGCCTCCTACAATGAGCAGTTCTTC.

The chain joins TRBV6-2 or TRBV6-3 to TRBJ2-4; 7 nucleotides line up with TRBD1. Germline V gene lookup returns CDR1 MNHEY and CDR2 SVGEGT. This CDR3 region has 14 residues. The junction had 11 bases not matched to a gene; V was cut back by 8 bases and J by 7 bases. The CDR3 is CASGPDRRRNIQYF. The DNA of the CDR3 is TGTGCCAGCGGACCGGACAGGCGGAGGAACATTCAGTACTTC.

The CDR3, as DNA: TGTGCCAGCAGTCTCACCCCCAGTTCACCCCTCCACTTT. It codes for CASSLTPSSPLHF. The genes are TRBV12-3 or TRBV12-4 and TRBJ1-6; D is undetermined. V was cut by 5 bases and J by 9 bases, with 11 bases left in between. The CDR3 totals 13 residues.

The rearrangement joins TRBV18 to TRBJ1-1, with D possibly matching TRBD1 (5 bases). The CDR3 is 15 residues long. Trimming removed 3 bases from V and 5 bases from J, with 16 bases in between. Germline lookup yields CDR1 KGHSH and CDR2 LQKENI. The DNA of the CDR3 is TGTGCCAGCTCACCTGCGGGGACTAGAGGGACTGAAGCTTTCTTT. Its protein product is CASSPAGTRGTEAFF.

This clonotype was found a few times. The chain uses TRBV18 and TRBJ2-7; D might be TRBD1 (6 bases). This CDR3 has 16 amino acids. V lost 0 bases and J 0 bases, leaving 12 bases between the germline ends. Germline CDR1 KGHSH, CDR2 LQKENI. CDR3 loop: CASSPPTGYPSYEQYF. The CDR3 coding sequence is TGTGCCAGCTCACCACCAACAGGGTATCCCTCCTACGAGCAGTACTTC.

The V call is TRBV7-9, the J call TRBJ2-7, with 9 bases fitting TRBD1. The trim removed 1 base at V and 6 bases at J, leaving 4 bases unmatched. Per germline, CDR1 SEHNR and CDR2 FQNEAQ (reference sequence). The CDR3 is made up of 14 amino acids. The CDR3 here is CASSLGTGDSEQYF. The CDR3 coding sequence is TGTGCCAGCAGCTTAGGGACAGGGGATAGCGAGCAGTACTTC.

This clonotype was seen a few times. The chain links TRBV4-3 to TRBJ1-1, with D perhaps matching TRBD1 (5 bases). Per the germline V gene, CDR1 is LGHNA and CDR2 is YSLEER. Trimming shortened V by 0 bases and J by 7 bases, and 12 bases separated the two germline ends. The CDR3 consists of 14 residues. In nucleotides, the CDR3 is TGCGCCAGCAGCCAAGACCGGGGACCTGGTGAAGCTTTCTTT. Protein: CASSQDRGPGEAFF.

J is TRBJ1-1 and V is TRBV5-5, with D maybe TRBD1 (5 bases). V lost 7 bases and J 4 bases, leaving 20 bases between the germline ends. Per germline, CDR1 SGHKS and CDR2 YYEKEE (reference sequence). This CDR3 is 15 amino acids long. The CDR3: CASLLSGGILTEAFF. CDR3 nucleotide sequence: TGTGCCAGCTTACTGTCGGGGGGAATCCTCACTGAAGCTTTCTTT.

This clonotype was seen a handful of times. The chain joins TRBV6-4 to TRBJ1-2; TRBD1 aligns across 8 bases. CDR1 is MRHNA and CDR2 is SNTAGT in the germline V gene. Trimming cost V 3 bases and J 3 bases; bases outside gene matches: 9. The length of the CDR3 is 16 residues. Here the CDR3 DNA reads TGTGCCAGCAGTGATGGGCGGGACAGGCCCTACTATGGCTACACCTTC. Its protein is CASSDGRDRPYYGYTF.

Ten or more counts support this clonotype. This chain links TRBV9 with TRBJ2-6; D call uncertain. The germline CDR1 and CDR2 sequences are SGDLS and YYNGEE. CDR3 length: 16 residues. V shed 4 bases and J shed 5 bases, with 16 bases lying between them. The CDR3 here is CASSSPIALRANVLTF. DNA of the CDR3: TGTGCCAGCAGCTCCCCCATCGCCCTGAGGGCCAACGTCCTGACTTTC. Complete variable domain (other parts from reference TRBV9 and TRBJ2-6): DSGVTQTPKHLITATGQRVTLRCSPRSGDLSVYWYQQSLDQGLQFLIQYYNGEERAKGNILERFSAQQFPDLHSELNLSSLELGDSALYFCASSSPIALRANVLTFGAGSRLTVL.

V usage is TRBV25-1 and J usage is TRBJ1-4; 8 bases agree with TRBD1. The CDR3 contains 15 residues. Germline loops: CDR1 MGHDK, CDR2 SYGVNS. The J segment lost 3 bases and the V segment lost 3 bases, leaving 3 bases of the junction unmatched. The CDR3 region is CASSDGQGANEKLFF. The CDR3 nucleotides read TGTGCCAGCAGTGACGGACAGGGAGCTAATGAAAAACTGTTTTTT.

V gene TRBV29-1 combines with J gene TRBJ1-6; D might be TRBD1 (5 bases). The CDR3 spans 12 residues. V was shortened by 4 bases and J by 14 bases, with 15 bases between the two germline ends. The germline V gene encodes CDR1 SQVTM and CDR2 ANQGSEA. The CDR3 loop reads CSVGVGREALHF. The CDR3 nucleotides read TGCAGCGTTGGGGTGGGGCGAGAGGCCCTCCACTTT.